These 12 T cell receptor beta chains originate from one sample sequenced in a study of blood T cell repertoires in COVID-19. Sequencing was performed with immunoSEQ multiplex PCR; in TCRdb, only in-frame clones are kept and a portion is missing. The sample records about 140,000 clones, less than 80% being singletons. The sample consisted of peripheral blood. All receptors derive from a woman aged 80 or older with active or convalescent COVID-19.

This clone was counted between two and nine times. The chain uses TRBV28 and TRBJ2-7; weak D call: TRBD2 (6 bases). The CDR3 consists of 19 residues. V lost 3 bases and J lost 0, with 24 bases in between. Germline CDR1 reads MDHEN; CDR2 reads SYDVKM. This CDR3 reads CASSFSGNGGADSSYEQYF. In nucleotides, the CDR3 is TGTGCCAGCAGTTTTTCCGGGAACGGAGGGGCTGACAGCTCCTACGAGCAGTACTTC.

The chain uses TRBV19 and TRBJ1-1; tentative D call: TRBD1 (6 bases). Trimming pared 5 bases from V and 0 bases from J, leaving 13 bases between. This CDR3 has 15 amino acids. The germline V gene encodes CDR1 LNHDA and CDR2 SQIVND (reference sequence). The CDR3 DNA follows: TGTGCCAGTAGTCCGCTGGACAGAATGAACACTGAAGCTTTCTTT. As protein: CASSPLDRMNTEAFF.

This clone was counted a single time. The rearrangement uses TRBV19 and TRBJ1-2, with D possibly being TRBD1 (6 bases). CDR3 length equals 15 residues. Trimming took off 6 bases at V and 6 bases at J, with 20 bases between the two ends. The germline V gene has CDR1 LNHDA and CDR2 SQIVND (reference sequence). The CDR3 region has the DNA TGTGCCAGTAGGAACCCGGCAGGGGCTTATAATGGCTACACCTTC. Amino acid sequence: CASRNPAGAYNGYTF.

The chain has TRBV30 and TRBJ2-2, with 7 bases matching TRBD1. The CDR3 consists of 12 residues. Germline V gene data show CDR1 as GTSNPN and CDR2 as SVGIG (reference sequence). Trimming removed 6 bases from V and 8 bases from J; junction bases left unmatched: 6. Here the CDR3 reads CACPKGAGELFF. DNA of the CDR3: TGTGCCTGTCCAAAGGGGGCTGGGGAGCTGTTTTTT.

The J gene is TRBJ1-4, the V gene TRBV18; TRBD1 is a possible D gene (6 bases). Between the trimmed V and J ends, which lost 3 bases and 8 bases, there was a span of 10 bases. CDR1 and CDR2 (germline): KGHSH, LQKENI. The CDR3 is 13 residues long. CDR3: CASSPHRDEKLFF. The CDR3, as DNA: TGTGCCAGCTCACCTCACAGGGACGAAAAACTGTTTTTT.

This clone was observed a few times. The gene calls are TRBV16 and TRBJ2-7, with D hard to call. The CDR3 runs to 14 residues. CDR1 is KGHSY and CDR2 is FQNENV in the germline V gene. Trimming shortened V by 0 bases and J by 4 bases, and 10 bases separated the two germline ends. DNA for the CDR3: TGTGCCAGCAGCCAATCGATCGGGTCGTACGAGCAGTACTTC. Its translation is CASSQSIGSYEQYF.

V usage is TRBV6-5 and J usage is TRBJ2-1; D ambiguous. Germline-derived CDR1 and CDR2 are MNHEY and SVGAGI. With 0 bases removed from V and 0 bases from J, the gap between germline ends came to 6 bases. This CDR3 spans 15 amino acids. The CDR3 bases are TGTGCCAGCAGTTACTCACGGAGCTCCTACAATGAGCAGTTCTTC. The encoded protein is CASSYSRSSYNEQFF.

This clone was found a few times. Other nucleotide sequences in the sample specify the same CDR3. The CDR3 nucleotides are TGCGCCAGCAGCTTGGCCACGGGGATCGAGGACACTGAAGCTTTCTTT. It codes for CASSLATGIEDTEAFF. The V call is TRBV5-1, the J call TRBJ1-1; no reliable D call. This CDR3 has 16 residues. The germline gives CDR1 SGHRS, CDR2 YFSETQ. V lost 0 bases and J 3 bases, leaving 15 bases between the germline ends.

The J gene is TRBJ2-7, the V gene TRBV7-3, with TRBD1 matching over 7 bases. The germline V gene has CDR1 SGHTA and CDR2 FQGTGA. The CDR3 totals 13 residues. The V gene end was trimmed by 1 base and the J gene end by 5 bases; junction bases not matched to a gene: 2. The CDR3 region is CASSLSQGDEQYF. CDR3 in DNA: TGTGCCAGCAGCTTAAGTCAGGGGGACGAGCAGTACTTC.

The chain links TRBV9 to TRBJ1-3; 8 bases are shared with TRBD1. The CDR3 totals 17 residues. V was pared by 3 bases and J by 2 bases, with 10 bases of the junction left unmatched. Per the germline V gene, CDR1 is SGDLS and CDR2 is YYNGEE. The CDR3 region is CASSATRMGQAGNTIYF. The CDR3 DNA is TGTGCCAGCAGCGCGACGAGAATGGGACAGGCTGGAAACACCATATATTTT.

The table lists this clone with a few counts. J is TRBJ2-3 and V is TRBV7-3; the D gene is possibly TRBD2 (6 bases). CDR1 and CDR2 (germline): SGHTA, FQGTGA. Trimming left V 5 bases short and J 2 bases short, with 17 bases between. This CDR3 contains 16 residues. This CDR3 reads CASSLRRRENTDTQYF. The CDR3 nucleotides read TGTGCCAGCAGCCTAAGGCGGAGGGAAAACACAGATACGCAGTATTTT.

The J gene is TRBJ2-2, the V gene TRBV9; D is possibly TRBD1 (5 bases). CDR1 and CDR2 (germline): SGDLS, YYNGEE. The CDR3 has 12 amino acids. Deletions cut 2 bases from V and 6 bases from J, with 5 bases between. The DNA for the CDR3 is TGTGCCAGCAGCGTGGGGCCCGGGGAGCTGTTTTTT. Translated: CASSVGPGELFF.